This entry is about one TCR beta chain. CDR3 length: 15 amino acids. Germline values: CDR1 SEHNR, CDR2 FQNEAQ (reference sequence). These data originate in a study of T cells expressing NK-cell markers. TCRdb derives one entry per CDR3 protein from the 5' RACE reads, leaving out DNA. This listing includes about 380,000 distinct CDR3 sequences. The chain joins TRBV7-9 to TRBJ2-2; TCRdb returns TRBD1, unconfirmable since there is no DNA. The sequenced sample consisted of blood T cells: a sorted CD56 or NKG2C T cell subset, CD4+ or CD8+ T cells, or bulk PBMC T cells (not recorded which). This TCR was recovered from a man aged 18-69 years in good health. The CDR3 spells CASTPGAGDTGELFF.